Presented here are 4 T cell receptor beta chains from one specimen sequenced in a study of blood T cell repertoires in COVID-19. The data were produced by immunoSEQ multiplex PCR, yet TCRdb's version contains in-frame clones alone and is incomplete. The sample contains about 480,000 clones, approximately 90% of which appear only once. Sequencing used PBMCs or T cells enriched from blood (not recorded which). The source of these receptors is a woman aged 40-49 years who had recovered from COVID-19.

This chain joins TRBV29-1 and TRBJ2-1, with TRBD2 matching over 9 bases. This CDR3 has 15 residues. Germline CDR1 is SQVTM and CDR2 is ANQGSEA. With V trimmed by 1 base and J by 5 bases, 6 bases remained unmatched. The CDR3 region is CSVEVMGGRDNEQFF. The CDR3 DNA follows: TGCAGCGTTGAAGTTATGGGCGGGAGGGACAATGAGCAGTTCTTC.

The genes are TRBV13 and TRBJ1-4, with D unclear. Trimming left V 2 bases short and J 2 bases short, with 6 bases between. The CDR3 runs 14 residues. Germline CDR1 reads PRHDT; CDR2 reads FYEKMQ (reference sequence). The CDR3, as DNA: TGTGCCAGCAGCTTACGAGGGACTAATGAAAAACTGTTTTTT. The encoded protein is CASSLRGTNEKLFF. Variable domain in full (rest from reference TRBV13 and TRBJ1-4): AAGVIQSPRHLIKEKRETATLKCYPIPRHDTVYWYQQGPGQDPQFLISFYEKMQSDKGSIPDRFSAQQFSDYHSELNMSSLELGDSALYFCASSLRGTNEKLFFGSGTQLSVL.

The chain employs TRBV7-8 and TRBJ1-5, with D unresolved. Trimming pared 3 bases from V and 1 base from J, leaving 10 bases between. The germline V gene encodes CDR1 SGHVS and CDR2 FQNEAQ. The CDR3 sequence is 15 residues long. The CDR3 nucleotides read TGTGCCAGCAGCTTGTTGTCGGTGAGCAATCAGCCCCAGCATTTT. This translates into CASSLLSVSNQPQHF.

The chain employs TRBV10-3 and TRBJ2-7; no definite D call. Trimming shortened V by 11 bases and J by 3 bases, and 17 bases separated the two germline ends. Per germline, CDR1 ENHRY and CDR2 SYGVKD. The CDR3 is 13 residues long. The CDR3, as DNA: TGTGCCGTAACCGACTCTTCTCTCTACGAGCAGTACTTC. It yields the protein CAVTDSSLYEQYF.